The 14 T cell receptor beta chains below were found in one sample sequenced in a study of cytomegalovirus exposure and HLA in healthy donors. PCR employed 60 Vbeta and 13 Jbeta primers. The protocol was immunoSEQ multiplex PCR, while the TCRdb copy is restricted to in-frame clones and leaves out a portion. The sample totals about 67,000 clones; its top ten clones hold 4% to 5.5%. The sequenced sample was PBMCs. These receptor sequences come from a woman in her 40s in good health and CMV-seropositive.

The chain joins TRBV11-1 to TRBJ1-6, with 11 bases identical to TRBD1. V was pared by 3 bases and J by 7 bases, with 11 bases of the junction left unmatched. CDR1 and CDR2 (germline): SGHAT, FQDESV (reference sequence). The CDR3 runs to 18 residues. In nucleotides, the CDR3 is TGTGCCAGCAGCTTTTTGTGGGGGGGACAGGGGGAAAATTCACCCCTCCACTTT. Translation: CASSFLWGGQGENSPLHF.

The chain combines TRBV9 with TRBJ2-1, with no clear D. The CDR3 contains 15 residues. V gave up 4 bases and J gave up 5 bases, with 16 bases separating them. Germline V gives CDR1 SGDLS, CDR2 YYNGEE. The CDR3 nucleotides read TGTGCCAGCAGCAGAAGAGATGAGACAAACAATGAGCAGTTCTTC. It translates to CASSRRDETNNEQFF. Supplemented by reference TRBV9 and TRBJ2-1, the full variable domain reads DSGVTQTPKHLITATGQRVTLRCSPRSGDLSVYWYQQSLDQGLQFLIQYYNGEERAKGNILERFSAQQFPDLHSELNLSSLELGDSALYFCASSRRDETNNEQFFGPGTRLTVL.

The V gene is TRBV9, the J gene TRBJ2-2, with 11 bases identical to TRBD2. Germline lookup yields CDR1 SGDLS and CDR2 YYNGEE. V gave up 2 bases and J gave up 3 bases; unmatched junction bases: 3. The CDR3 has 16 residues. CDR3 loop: CASSVSGGADTGELFF. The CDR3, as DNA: TGTGCCAGCAGCGTTAGCGGGGGGGCCGACACCGGGGAGCTGTTTTTT.

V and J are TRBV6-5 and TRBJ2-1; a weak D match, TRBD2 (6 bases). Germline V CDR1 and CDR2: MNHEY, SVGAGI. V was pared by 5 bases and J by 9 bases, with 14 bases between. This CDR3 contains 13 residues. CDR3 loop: CASSQVGRSEQFF. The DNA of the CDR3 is TGTGCCAGCAGTCAAGTAGGGAGGAGTGAGCAGTTCTTC.

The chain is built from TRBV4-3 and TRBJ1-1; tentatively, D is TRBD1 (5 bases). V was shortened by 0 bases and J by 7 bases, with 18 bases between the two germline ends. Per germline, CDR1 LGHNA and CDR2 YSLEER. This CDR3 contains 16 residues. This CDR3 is CASSQDPPETANEAFF. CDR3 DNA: TGCGCCAGCAGCCAAGACCCTCCGGAGACAGCCAATGAAGCTTTCTTT.

This CDR3 is CASSEGTGIPNEQFF. The CDR3 nucleotides are TGTGCCAGCAGCGAAGGGACAGGGATACCCAATGAGCAGTTCTTC. The rearrangement joins TRBV7-7 to TRBJ2-1; 9 nucleotides line up with TRBD1. The CDR3 has 15 amino acids. The J segment lost 6 bases and the V segment lost 5 bases, leaving 8 bases of the junction unmatched. Looked up from germline, CDR1 is SSHAT and CDR2 is FNYEAQ (reference sequence).

The CDR3 here is CASSLPGTGEGYTF. The CDR3 DNA follows: TGTGCCAGCAGCTTACCCGGGACAGGGGAGGGCTACACCTTC. This chain joins TRBV7-3 and TRBJ1-2; TRBD1 matches at 10 bases. The J segment lost 8 bases and the V segment lost 2 bases, leaving 5 bases of the junction unmatched. CDR1 SGHTA and CDR2 FQGTGA come from the germline V gene. This CDR3 spans 14 amino acids.

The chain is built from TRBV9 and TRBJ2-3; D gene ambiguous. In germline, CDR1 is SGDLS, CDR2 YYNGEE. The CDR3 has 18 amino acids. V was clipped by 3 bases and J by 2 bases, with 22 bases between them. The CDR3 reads CASSAEFAAVTDTDTQYF. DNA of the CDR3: TGTGCCAGCAGCGCTGAATTCGCGGCCGTGACTGACACAGATACGCAGTATTTT.

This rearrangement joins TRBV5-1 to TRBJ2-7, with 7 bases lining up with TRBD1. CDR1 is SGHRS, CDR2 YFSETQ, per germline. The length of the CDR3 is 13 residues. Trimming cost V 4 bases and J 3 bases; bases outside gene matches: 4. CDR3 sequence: CASSDRVGYEQYF. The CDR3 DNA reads TGCGCCAGCAGCGACAGGGTAGGCTACGAGCAGTACTTC.

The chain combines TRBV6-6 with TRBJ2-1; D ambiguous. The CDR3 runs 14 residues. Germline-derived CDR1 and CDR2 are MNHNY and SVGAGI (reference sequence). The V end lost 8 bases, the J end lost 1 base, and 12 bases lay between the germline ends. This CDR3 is CASPPAGSYNEQFF. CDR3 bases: TGTGCCAGCCCCCCCGCCGGGTCCTACAATGAGCAGTTCTTC.

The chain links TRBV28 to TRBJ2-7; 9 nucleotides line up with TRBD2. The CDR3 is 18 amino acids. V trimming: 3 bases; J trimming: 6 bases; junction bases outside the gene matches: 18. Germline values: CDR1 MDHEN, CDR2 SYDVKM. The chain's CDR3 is CASSLRPGGAGGRGEQYF. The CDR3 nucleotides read TGTGCCAGCAGTTTGCGCCCAGGGGGAGCGGGAGGCCGCGGCGAGCAGTACTTC. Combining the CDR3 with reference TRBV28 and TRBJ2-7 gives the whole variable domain DVKVTQSSRYLVKRTGEKVFLECVQDMDHENMFWYRQDPGLGLRLIYFSYDVKMKEKGDIPEGYSVSREKKERFSLILESASTNQTSMYLCASSLRPGGAGGRGEQYFGPGTRLTVT.

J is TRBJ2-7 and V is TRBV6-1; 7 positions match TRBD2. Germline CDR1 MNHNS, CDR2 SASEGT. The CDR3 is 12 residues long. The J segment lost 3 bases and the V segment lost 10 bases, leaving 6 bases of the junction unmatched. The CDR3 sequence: CAILRDYYEQYF. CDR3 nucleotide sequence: TGTGCCATACTCCGGGACTACTACGAGCAGTACTTC.

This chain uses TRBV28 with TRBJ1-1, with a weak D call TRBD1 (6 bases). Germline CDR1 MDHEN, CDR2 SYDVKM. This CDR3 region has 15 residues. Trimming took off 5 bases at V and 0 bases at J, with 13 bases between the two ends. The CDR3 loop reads CASSTGSTLNTEAFF. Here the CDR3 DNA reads TGTGCCAGCAGTACAGGGAGCACTCTGAACACTGAAGCTTTCTTT.

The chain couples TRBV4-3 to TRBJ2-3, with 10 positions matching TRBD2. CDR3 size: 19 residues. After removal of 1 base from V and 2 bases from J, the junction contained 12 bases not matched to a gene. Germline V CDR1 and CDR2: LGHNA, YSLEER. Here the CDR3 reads CASSQVLLAGERHTDTQYF. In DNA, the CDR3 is TGCGCCAGCAGCCAAGTACTCCTAGCGGGGGAACGTCACACAGATACGCAGTATTTT.